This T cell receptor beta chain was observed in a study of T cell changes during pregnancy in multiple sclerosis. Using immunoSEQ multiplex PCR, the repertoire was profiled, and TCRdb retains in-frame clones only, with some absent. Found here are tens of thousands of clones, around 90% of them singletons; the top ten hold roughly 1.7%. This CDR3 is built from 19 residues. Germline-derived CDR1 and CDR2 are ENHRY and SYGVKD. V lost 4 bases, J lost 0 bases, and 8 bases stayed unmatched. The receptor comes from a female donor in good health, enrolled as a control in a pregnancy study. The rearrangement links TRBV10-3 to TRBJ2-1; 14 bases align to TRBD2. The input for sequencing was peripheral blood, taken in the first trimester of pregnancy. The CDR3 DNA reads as TGTGCCATCAGTGCACGGGGCGGGACTAGCGGGAGCTCCTACAATGAGCAGTTCTTC. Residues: CAISARGGTSGSSYNEQFF.